These T cell receptor beta chains were read from a single sample in a study of T cell responses to AZD1222 COVID-19 vaccine. Data came from immunoSEQ multiplex PCR; TCRdb stores just in-frame clones and leaves some out. This sample carries fewer than 100,000 clones, approximately 88% of them seen once, and the ten largest clones take 14%. The sequences come from peripheral blood, collected 28 days after the second AZD1222 dose. These receptors originate from an adult who received the AZD1222 COVID-19 vaccine. The conserved cysteine and the conserved F or W are not part of the CDR3 here. Each record gives: J gene, V gene, clone size, CDR3 protein. Some rows mark clone size as missing; the rest say once, few, many or name a class of expanded clone.

TRBJ1-2 TRBV4-1 NA ASSSQGSYGYT
TRBJ2-2 TRBV5-1 NA ASSLGGTGVLGGELF
TRBJ2-3 TRBV9 NA ASAPSPLFTDTQY
TRBJ2-1 TRBV5-5 NA ASSFRTPYNEQF
TRBJ1-1 TRBV12-3/TRBV12-4 few ASSSDRTGEAF
TRBJ2-2 TRBV14 NA ASSQFLGHGSGTGELF
TRBJ1-1 TRBV12-5 once ASGLISPQASGKAF
TRBJ1-1 TRBV19 NA ASSGTGGGNTEAF
TRBJ1-6 TRBV7-2 once ASSQSGSSPLH
TRBJ1-1 TRBV13 NA ASNKGDRGNTEAF
TRBJ2-7 TRBV15 NA ATSTSGGASYEQY
TRBJ2-7 TRBV18 NA ASSPREGLGEQY
TRBJ1-4 TRBV28 NA ASSRSNEKLF
TRBJ2-5 TRBV7-9 NA AAGLGSSGETQY
TRBJ2-3 TRBV2 NA ASSEVREDTQY
TRBJ2-2 TRBV9 NA ASSVATLTGELF
TRBJ1-5 TRBV7-8 NA ASSLRGPGQDYGNQPQH
TRBJ1-2 TRBV4-1 NA ASSQGWRANYGYT
TRBJ1-3 TRBV5-1 NA ASSLGSGHGNTIY
TRBJ1-1 TRBV18 NA ASSPPFPRGAEAF
TRBJ2-1 TRBV6-1 NA ASSEALAGGYNEQF
TRBJ2-2 TRBV7-2 NA ASSALQGGELF
TRBJ1-6 TRBV4-3 NA ASSLGRNSYNSPLH
TRBJ1-2 TRBV27 NA ASSLTPGGGGYT
TRBJ1-1 TRBV6-5 NA ASSYRANTEAF
TRBJ1-2 TRBV5-4 few ASSFQGGNYGYT
TRBJ1-6 TRBV3-1/TRBV3-2 NA ASSQEGAGFGSPLH
TRBJ1-6 TRBV6-5 NA ASSQGNRNSPLH
TRBJ1-1 TRBV10-1 few ASSFNQVGTEAF
TRBJ2-7 TRBV5-1 NA ASSLSAASYEQY
TRBJ1-2 TRBV9 NA ASSARSPEEGYT
TRBJ2-7 TRBV19 once ASGQGVRTYEQY
TRBJ1-5 TRBV3-1/TRBV3-2 NA ASTQPQH
TRBJ1-2 TRBV27 NA ASSPEFYIANYGYT
TRBJ1-3 TRBV5-1 NA ASSPIESSSGNTIY
TRBJ1-6 TRBV19 NA ASSIRGTGANSPLH
TRBJ2-2 TRBV7-9 NA ASSLWGTNTGELF
TRBJ1-6 TRBV12-3/TRBV12-4 NA ASRGGGGTPLH
TRBJ1-2 TRBV5-6 NA ASSRGTGAQDGYT
TRBJ1-1 TRBV7-6 NA ASSLGDPGGAF
TRBJ2-1 TRBV24-1 NA ATSDSLAGGPDEQF
TRBJ1-3 TRBV7-6 NA ASSLGLGNTIY
TRBJ2-5 TRBV29-1 NA SAKQETQY
TRBJ1-2 TRBV12-3/TRBV12-4 NA ASSPRENYGYT
TRBJ1-1 TRBV3-1/TRBV3-2 NA ASSPGQGWNTEAF
TRBJ2-6 TRBV4-1 NA ASSQDEETSGANVLT
TRBJ1-3 TRBV9 NA ASSEGSRGSGNTIY
TRBJ1-5 TRBV11-1 NA ASSLGQGSNQPQH
TRBJ1-6 TRBV5-8 NA ASSLEAGVGSPLH
TRBJ1-3 TRBV19 NA ASSETVSSGNTIY
TRBJ1-4 TRBV5-1 once ASSFRVWNEKLF
TRBJ1-1 TRBV20-1 NA SAKLNTEAF
TRBJ1-1 TRBV27 NA ASSLGGGTEAF